This TCR beta chain came from a study of blood T cells in healthy people across ages. Germline values: CDR1 MNHEY, CDR2 SVGEGT. This CDR3 is 16 amino acids long. V dropped 4 bases and J dropped 6 bases, with 19 bases sitting between them. Primed by a sample-barcoded 5' primer and a J-beta primer mix, a second PCR proceeded for roughly 6 to 12 cycles. TCRdb used MiXCR to reprocess the 5' RACE reads, holding one entry per CDR3 protein. The sample shows fewer than 900,000 distinct CDR3 sequences, 35% to 40% of them seen only once. This clonotype occurred a few times. Material for sequencing was blood. The V and J genes are TRBV6-2 or TRBV6-3 and TRBJ1-5, with D unresolved. The receptor's source is a man aged 18 to 30 in good health. The CDR3 DNA reads TGTGCCAGCAGTTCTCCCCCCTATTCGACGGGTCAGCCCCAGCATTTT. It translates to CASSSPPYSTGQPQHF.